These 19 T cell receptor beta chains originate from one sample sequenced in a study of blood T cell repertoires in COVID-19. Some clones are missing from TCRdb's copy, which holds only in-frame ones; the method was immunoSEQ multiplex PCR. The repertoire includes a few hundred thousand clones, about 87% of them detected once, and over 6% sits in the top ten. What was sequenced was peripheral blood. The source is a woman aged 25 to 45 who had recovered from COVID-19.

The gene calls are TRBV24-1 and TRBJ2-7; perhaps TRBD1 as D (6 bases). The CDR3 length is 12 residues. V was cut by 4 bases and J by 9 bases, with 12 bases left in between. Germline CDR1 and CDR2: KGHDR and SFDVKD. CDR3 DNA: TGTGCCACCAGTGACCTCGACAGGTTGCAGTACTTC. This gives the protein CATSDLDRLQYF.

The chain links TRBV5-4 to TRBJ2-4; D is perhaps TRBD1 (6 bases). This CDR3 region has 13 residues. Germline assignment: CDR1 SGHNT and CDR2 YYREEE (reference sequence). Trimming took 0 bases from V and 8 from J, leaving 9 bases between them. The CDR3 sequence is CASSLAGVDIQYF. CDR3 nucleotides: TGTGCCAGCAGCTTGGCAGGGGTGGACATTCAGTACTTC.

The chain is built from TRBV28 and TRBJ1-3, with 7 bases that match TRBD1. CDR1 is MDHEN and CDR2 is SYDVKM in the germline V gene. The CDR3 contains 15 residues. The ends lost 7 bases at V and 4 bases at J; junction bases unmatched: 10. DNA for the CDR3: TGTGCCAGCAACTCCCCAGGGGGGCGAGGAAACACCATATATTTT. Amino acid sequence: CASNSPGGRGNTIYF. The full variable domain, in which reference TRBV28 and TRBJ1-3 provide the parts outside the CDR3, is DVKVTQSSRYLVKRTGEKVFLECVQDMDHENMFWYRQDPGLGLRLIYFSYDVKMKEKGDIPEGYSVSREKKERFSLILESASTNQTSMYLCASNSPGGRGNTIYFGEGSWLTVV.

V is TRBV15 and J is TRBJ1-5; the match to TRBD1 covers 8 bases. Germline V gene sequence: CDR1 LNHNV, CDR2 YYDKDF (reference sequence). Unmatched junction bases numbered 11, after V lost 4 bases and J lost 6 bases. CDR3 length: 16 residues. Written as DNA, the CDR3 is TGTGCCACCAGCAAAGGCTTGACAGGGGACGGTCAGCCCCAGCATTTT. Translated: CATSKGLTGDGQPQHF.

This rearrangement joins TRBV5-1 to TRBJ1-1; 7 bases match TRBD1. The CDR3 has 15 amino acids. CDR1 is SGHRS, CDR2 YFSETQ, per germline. V gave up 4 bases and J gave up 6 bases; unmatched junction bases: 12. The CDR3 nucleotides read TGCGCCAGCAGCACGGAGGGGGCGGGGATCGCTGAAGCTTTCTTT. It is translated as CASSTEGAGIAEAFF.

The chain recombines TRBV2 with TRBJ2-1, with TRBD2 matching 7 bases. V was clipped by 8 bases and J by 8 bases; unmatched bases: 12. Looked up from germline, CDR1 is SNHLY and CDR2 is FYNNEI. This CDR3 contains 14 residues. In nucleotides, the CDR3 is TGTGCCAGCCGTCTGGGCGGGGGTACCGATGAGCAGTTCTTC. This gives the protein CASRLGGGTDEQFF.

This rearrangement joins TRBV10-1 to TRBJ1-5; D is undetermined. The CDR3 consists of 16 residues. V was trimmed by 2 bases and J by 6 bases, leaving 17 bases between them. CDR1 WNHNN and CDR2 SYGVQD come from the germline V gene (reference sequence). The DNA for the CDR3 is TGCGCCAGCAGTGAGGAGAGGGCTAGTAGGTGTCAGCCCCAGCATTTT. Its protein product is CASSEERASRCQPQHF.

The genes are TRBV6-2 or TRBV6-3 and TRBJ1-2, with 8 positions matching TRBD1. This CDR3 has 15 residues. Germline CDR1 and CDR2: MNHEY and SVGEGT. Germline trimming cut 5 bases from V and 3 bases from J; bases unmatched to any gene: 8. The CDR3 spells CASSKRQGFYYGYTF. The CDR3 DNA reads as TGTGCCAGCAGTAAGAGACAGGGGTTCTACTATGGCTACACCTTC.

The V and J genes are TRBV28 and TRBJ2-7, with TRBD1 identical over 7 bases. With 3 bases clipped from V and 2 bases from J, the junction kept 4 bases outside the gene matches. Germline CDR1 MDHEN, CDR2 SYDVKM. This CDR3 contains 14 residues. CDR3 nucleotide sequence: TGTGCCAGCAGTTTTCAGGGGGACGCCTACGAGCAGTACTTC. It is translated as CASSFQGDAYEQYF.

This chain links TRBV5-4 with TRBJ2-6; 7 bases line up with TRBD1. V shed 5 bases and J 2 bases; nucleotides not matched to a gene: 4. This CDR3 spans 15 amino acids. CDR1 and CDR2 from the germline V gene are SGHNT and YYREEE (reference sequence). CDR3 sequence: CASSRQGAGANVLTF. The DNA of the CDR3 is TGTGCCAGCAGTCGTCAGGGGGCTGGGGCCAACGTCCTGACTTTC.

Note on this clone: One end of the junction does not line up with germline, which may come from a read error. The chain links TRBV5-1 to TRBJ2-5; the D gene is possibly TRBD2 (6 bases). Germline CDR1 is SGHRS and CDR2 is YFSETQ. The CDR3 is 14 residues long. Here the CDR3 DNA reads TGCGCCAGCAGTTTGGGCGGGACGGAAGAGACCCAGTACTTC. The encoded protein is CASSLGGTEETQYF. Variable domain in full (rest from reference TRBV5-1 and TRBJ2-5): KAGVTQTPRYLIKTRGQQVTLSCSPISGHRSVSWYQQTPGQGLQFLFEYFSETQRNKGNFPGRFSGRQFSNSRSEMNVSTLELGDSALYLCASSLGGTEETQYFGPGTRLLVL.

V is TRBV6-5 and J is TRBJ1-2; 10 bases align to TRBD1. V shed 6 bases, J shed 3 bases, and the junction held 4 bases outside the gene matches. Germline assignment: CDR1 MNHEY and CDR2 SVGAGI. The CDR3 has 14 amino acids. The CDR3 sequence is CASSYGQGDYGYTF. CDR3 in DNA: TGTGCCAGCAGCTACGGACAGGGGGACTATGGCTACACCTTC.

The chain uses TRBV5-8 and TRBJ2-5; 8 nucleotides match TRBD2. V was clipped by 3 bases and J by 4 bases; unmatched bases: 11. Germline CDR1 SGHTS, CDR2 YDEGEE. CDR3 length equals 16 residues. For the CDR3, the DNA is TGTGCCAGCAGCTCTGGGCTGGCTAGCGGGCCAGAGACCCAGTACTTC. It encodes CASSSGLASGPETQYF.

The rearrangement links TRBV20-1 to TRBJ1-2; D uncertain. V lost 3 bases to trimming and J lost 4 bases, with 12 bases between them. Germline V lookup: CDR1 DFQATT, CDR2 SNEGSKA (reference sequence). The CDR3 runs to 13 residues. The CDR3 coding sequence is TGCAGTGCTAGTTCGGCAGGAATCTATGGCTACACCTTC. This sequence encodes CSASSAGIYGYTF.

This chain joins TRBV2 and TRBJ2-3; the D gene is possibly TRBD1 (6 bases). The CDR3 covers 13 residues. V was pared by 5 bases and J by 6 bases, with 12 bases between. The germline gives CDR1 SNHLY, CDR2 FYNNEI. Written as DNA, the CDR3 is TGTGCCAGCAGTTCCGACAGGACGGATACGCAGTATTTT. Its translation: CASSSDRTDTQYF.

This clone was observed once. This rearrangement joins TRBV27 to TRBJ1-2; maybe TRBD1 (5 bases). This CDR3 spans 13 amino acids. CDR1 is MNHEY, CDR2 SMNVEV, per germline (reference sequence). The V gene lost 3 bases and the J gene lost 0 bases, with 5 bases spanning the gap. The CDR3 region is CASSLTANYGYTF. The CDR3 DNA reads as TGTGCCAGCAGTTTGACAGCTAACTATGGCTACACCTTC.

The V and J genes are TRBV10-2 and TRBJ1-4, with 8 positions matching TRBD1. Trimming cost V 7 bases and J 8 bases; bases outside gene matches: 15. The CDR3 consists of 16 residues. Looked up from germline, CDR1 is WSHSY and CDR2 is SAAADI. The DNA for the CDR3 is TGCGCCAGCAAAGCCCGGCCGGGGACAGGAGGCGAAAAACTGTTTTTT. It translates to CASKARPGTGGEKLFF.

The chain joins TRBV14 to TRBJ2-2; D not certain. Germline V CDR1 and CDR2: SGHDN, FVKESK. V was trimmed by 7 bases and J by 8 bases, leaving 11 bases between them. This CDR3 is built from 12 residues. The CDR3: CASTLGVGELFF. CDR3 bases: TGTGCCAGCACCCTTGGAGTTGGGGAGCTGTTTTTT.

The chain employs TRBV6-6 and TRBJ1-5, with TRBD1 matching 7 bases. J was trimmed by 2 bases and V by 5 bases; bases with no gene match: 6. Germline assignment: CDR1 MNHNY and CDR2 SVGAGI (reference sequence). The CDR3 contains 15 residues. The CDR3 DNA reads TGTGCCAGCAGTGACAGGGTTGGGGGCAATCAGCCCCAGCATTTT. Translation gives CASSDRVGGNQPQHF.